This is a list of T cell receptor beta chains from one sample in a study of blood T cells in healthy people across ages. A single record per CDR3 protein comes from TCRdb applying MiXCR to the 5' RACE reads. The table shows roughly 730,000 distinct CDR3 sequences, with more than 55% occurring only once. Sequenced material: blood. These receptors all come from a man aged 40-50 years in good health. Each CDR3 is given with its conserved first and last residue.

V	J	CDR3
TRBV29-1	TRBJ2-3	CSLRTGMDTQYF
TRBV6-2/TRBV6-3	TRBJ2-1	CASSYPPGLAVPRSSYNEQFF
TRBV20-1	TRBJ2-5	CSVVAKGTQYF
TRBV4-1	TRBJ1-1	CASSQTSGSMNTEAFF
TRBV25-1	TRBJ2-1	CASSGSTSSVRFF
TRBV7-2	TRBJ2-7	CASSLARSSYEQYF
TRBV3-1	TRBJ1-2	CASSQGGGVGGYTF
TRBV4-3	TRBJ2-2	CASSQDFRLPTGELFF
TRBV19	.	CASSPRGGAGGLGETQYF
TRBV5-1	TRBJ1-2	CASSLAGDRGLRRGYTF
TRBV4-2	TRBJ2-2	CASSPSSLSGELFF
TRBV5-1	TRBJ2-7	CASSLDAHSYEQYF
TRBV25-1	TRBJ2-6	CASSDLWTGGISGGANVLTF
TRBV20-1	TRBJ2-5	CSARLAGVVSGETQYF
TRBV5-1	TRBJ2-3	CASSSGRGPIDTQYF
TRBV5-1	.	CASSTLPSGSYNEQYF
TRBV6-6	TRBJ2-4	CASSDGLGNIQYF
TRBV5-1	TRBJ1-2	CASSSNGQVKGYTF
TRBV9	TRBJ2-2	CASSVGTGGIGELFF
TRBV7-2	TRBJ1-2	CASSSRTGVFGYTF
TRBV4-3	TRBJ2-7	CASSQEASGGSGSYEQYF
TRBV20-1	TRBJ2-1	CSARRSGASSYNEQFF
TRBV12-3/TRBV12-4	TRBJ1-1	CASSRGAGTVTNTEAFF
TRBV18	TRBJ1-5	CASSPSGTGVGQPQHF
TRBV7-2	TRBJ2-2	CASSIGRQGPAGELFF
TRBV20-1	TRBJ2-1	CSAGTTGLSQFF